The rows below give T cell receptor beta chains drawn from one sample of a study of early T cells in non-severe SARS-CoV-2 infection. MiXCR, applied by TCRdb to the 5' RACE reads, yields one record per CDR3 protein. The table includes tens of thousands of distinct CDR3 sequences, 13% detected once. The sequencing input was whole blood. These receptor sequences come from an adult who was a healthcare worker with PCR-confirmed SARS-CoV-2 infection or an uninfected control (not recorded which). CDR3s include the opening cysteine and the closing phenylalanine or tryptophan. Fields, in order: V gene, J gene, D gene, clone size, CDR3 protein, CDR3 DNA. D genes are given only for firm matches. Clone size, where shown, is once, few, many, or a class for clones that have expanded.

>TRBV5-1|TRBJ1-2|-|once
CASSVGRMNYGYTF
TGCGCCAGCAGTGTAGGACGGATGAACTATGGCTACACCTTC
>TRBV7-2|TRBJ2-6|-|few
CASSPSYGANVLTF
TGTGCCAGCAGCCCTAGTTATGGGGCCAACGTCCTGACTTTC
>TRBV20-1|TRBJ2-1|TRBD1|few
CSARVRGRYNEQFF
TGCAGTGCTAGGGTCAGGGGGCGCTACAATGAGCAGTTCTTC
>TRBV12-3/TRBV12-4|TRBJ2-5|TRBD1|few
CASAEGAAEPQETQYF
TGTGCCAGCGCCGAGGGGGCAGCGGAACCACAAGAGACCCAGTACTTC
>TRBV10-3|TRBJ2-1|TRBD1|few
CAISKTGGTYNEQFF
TGTGCCATCAGTAAAACAGGGGGTACCTACAATGAGCAGTTCTTC
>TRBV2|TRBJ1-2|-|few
CASNMGAYGYTF
TGTGCCAGCAACATGGGGGCATATGGCTACACCTTC
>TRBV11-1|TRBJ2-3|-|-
CASSLVVGITDTQYF
TGTGCCAGCAGCTTAGTCGTGGGGATCACAGATACGCAGTATTTT
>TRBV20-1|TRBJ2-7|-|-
CSAGPRSSYEQYF
TGCAGTGCGGGGCCGAGGAGCTCCTACGAGCAGTACTTC
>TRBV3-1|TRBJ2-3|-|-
CASSQGRIRDTQYF
TGTGCCAGCAGCCAAGGAAGAATAAGGGATACGCAGTATTTT
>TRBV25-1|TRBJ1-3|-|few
CASSEGTRGTIYF
TGTGCCAGCAGTGAGGGCACCCGAGGCACCATATATTTT
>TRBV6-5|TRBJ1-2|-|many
CASRPGANYGYTF
TGTGCCAGCCGCCCCGGGGCTAACTATGGCTACACCTTC
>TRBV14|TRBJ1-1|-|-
CASSPLGRFTEAFF
TGTGCCAGCAGCCCTTTGGGACGTTTCACTGAAGCTTTCTTT
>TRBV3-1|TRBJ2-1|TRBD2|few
CASSQEAGGNEQFF
TGTGCCAGCAGCCAAGAAGCGGGGGGGAATGAGCAGTTCTTC
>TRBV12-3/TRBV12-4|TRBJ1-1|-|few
CASSLVSANTEAFF
TGTGCCAGCAGTTTAGTATCTGCGAACACTGAAGCTTTCTTT
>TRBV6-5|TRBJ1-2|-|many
CASSNVVGDGYTF
TGTGCCAGTTCTAACGTAGTGGGGGATGGCTACACCTTC
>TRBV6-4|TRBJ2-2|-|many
CASSDGNTENTGELFF
TGTGCCAGCAGTGACGGCAACACAGAAAACACCGGGGAGCTGTTTTTT
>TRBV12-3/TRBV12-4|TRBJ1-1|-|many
CASSLARSPMNTEAFF
TGTGCCAGCAGTTTAGCCCGCTCCCCCATGAACACTGAAGCTTTCTTT
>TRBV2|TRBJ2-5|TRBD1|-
CAGQGATGNQETQYF
TGTGCCGGACAGGGGGCCACTGGGAATCAAGAGACCCAGTACTTC
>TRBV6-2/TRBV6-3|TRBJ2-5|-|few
CASSYSMGRPQETQYF
TGTGCCAGCAGTTACTCGATGGGCAGACCCCAAGAGACCCAGTACTTC
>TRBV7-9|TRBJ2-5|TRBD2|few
CASSSGGLAGGQETQYF
TGTGCCAGCAGCTCGGGGGGACTAGCGGGAGGACAAGAGACCCAGTACTTC
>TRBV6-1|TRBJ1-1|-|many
CASTDNTDFMNTEAFF
TGTGCCAGCACCGACAATACAGATTTCATGAACACTGAAGCTTTCTTT
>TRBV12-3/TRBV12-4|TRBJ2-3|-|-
CASTSRASSRDTQYF
TGTGCCAGCACCTCTCGGGCTAGTTCTCGAGATACGCAGTATTTT
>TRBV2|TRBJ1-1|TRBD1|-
CASSHGQGVSTEAFF
TGTGCCAGCAGCCACGGACAGGGGGTTTCGACTGAAGCTTTCTTT
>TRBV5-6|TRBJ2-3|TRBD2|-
CASSLGLAGVSDTQYF
TGTGCCAGCAGCCTCGGACTAGCGGGAGTCTCAGATACGCAGTATTTT
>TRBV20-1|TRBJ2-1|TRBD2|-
CSAPSGEGGYNEQFF
TGCAGTGCTCCTAGCGGGGAGGGGGGCTACAATGAGCAGTTCTTC
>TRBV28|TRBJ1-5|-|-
CASHEAGVSGNHQPQHF
TGTGCCAGTCACGAGGCTGGGGTATCGGGTAATCACCAGCCCCAGCATTTT
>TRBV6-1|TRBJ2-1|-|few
CASSELQRRDYNEQFF
TGTGCCAGCAGTGAATTGCAGCGGAGAGACTACAATGAGCAGTTCTTC
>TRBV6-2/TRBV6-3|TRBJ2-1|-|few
CASSIDSYNEQFF
TGTGCCAGCAGCATTGACAGCTACAATGAGCAGTTCTTC
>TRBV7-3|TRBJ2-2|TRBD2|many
CASSPRGGLADTGELFF
TGTGCCAGCAGCCCTAGAGGGGGACTAGCGGACACCGGGGAGCTGTTTTTT
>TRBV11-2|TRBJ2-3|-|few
CASSRGRGPDTQYF
TGTGCCAGCAGTAGGGGACGGGGCCCAGATACGCAGTATTTT
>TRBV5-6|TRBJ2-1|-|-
CASSPGSGNEQFF
TGTGCCAGCAGCCCGGGGAGCGGCAATGAGCAGTTCTTC
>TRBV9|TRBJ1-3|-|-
CASSARVTGASGNTIYF
TGTGCCAGCAGCGCAAGAGTCACAGGCGCCTCTGGAAACACCATATATTTT
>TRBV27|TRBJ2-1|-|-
CASSFSFGSSGEQLF
TGTGCCAGCAGTTTCTCGTTCGGGAGTAGTGGTGAGCAGCTCTTC
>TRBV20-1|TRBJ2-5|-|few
CSGAGTVKETQYF
TGCAGTGGGGCAGGGACGGTGAAGGAGACCCAGTACTTC
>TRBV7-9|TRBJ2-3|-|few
CASSPADTQYF
TGTGCCAGCAGCCCGGCAGATACGCAGTATTTT
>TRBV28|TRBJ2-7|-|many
CASSSDTPYEQYF
TGTGCCAGCAGTTCGGACACCCCCTACGAGCAGTACTTC
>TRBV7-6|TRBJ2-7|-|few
CASSASTPPGSGEQYF
TGTGCCAGCAGCGCCTCGACTCCTCCGGGCTCGGGCGAGCAGTACTTC
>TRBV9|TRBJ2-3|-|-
CASSVGATDTQYF
TGTGCCAGCAGCGTAGGGGCCACAGATACGCAGTATTTT
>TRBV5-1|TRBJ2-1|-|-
CASSLGGVNNEQFF
TGCGCCAGCAGCTTGGGAGGGGTTAACAATGAGCAGTTCTTC
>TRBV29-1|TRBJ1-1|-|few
CSVTRGLNTEAFF
TGCAGCGTCACCAGGGGACTGAACACTGAAGCTTTCTTT
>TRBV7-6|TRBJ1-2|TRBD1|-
CASSIGTGGEGYGYTF
TGTGCCAGCAGCATCGGGACAGGGGGCGAAGGGTATGGCTACACCTTC
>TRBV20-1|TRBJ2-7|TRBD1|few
CSARDPGQGSYEQYF
TGCAGTGCTAGAGACCCGGGACAGGGATCCTACGAGCAGTACTTC
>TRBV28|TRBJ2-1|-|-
CASRLWGSTNNEQFF
TGTGCCAGCCGACTTTGGGGATCGACAAACAATGAGCAGTTCTTC
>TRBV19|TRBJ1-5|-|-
CASSLRGVNQPQHF
TGTGCCAGTAGTTTGCGCGGTGTCAATCAGCCCCAGCATTTT
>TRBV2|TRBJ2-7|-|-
CASKQVPYEQYF
TGTGCCAGCAAACAGGTCCCCTACGAGCAGTACTTC
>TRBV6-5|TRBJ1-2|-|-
CASSYSQGGGYTF
TGTGCCAGCAGTTACTCGCAGGGCGGTGGCTACACCTTC
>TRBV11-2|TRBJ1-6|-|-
CASSLTSGSPYNSPLHF
TGTGCCAGCAGCTTAACTTCGGGGAGCCCCTATAATTCACCCCTCCACTTT